The clone carrying this TCR beta chain was picked up many times. Its cognate antigen is unknown. The length of the CDR3 is 15 residues. CDR1 and CDR2 (germline): SGHRS, YFSETQ. Deletions cut 3 bases from V and 7 bases from J, with 17 bases between. The sample is drawn from a study of CD8 T cells in ankylosing spondylitis. Study conclusions and caveats: Made up of eight highly homologous variants, a TCR beta motif appeared characteristic of ankylosing spondylitis blood. According to the report, clones linked to the disease were significantly enriched in matched synovial fluid samples taken from ankylosing spondylitis patients.

TCRdb fed the 5' RACE reads into MiXCR, producing one record per CDR3 protein. The repertoire holds hundreds of thousands of distinct CDR3 sequences, roughly a quarter seen once, with 0.89% in the top ten. The chain links TRBV5-1 to TRBJ2-1, with D perhaps given as TRBD1 or TRBD2 (6 bases each). Input material: blood, either unsorted or a sorted T cell fraction (not recorded which). The source of this sequence is a male donor with ankylosing spondylitis. This CDR3 reads CASSSSDRRGNEQFF. DNA for the CDR3: TGCGCCAGCAGCTCGTCTGACAGGAGGGGGAATGAGCAGTTCTTC. Drawing the rest from reference TRBV5-1 and TRBJ2-1, the complete variable domain is KAGVTQTPRYLIKTRGQQVTLSCSPISGHRSVSWYQQTPGQGLQFLFEYFSETQRNKGNFPGRFSGRQFSNSRSEMNVSTLELGDSALYLCASSSSDRRGNEQFFGPGTRLTVL.